The present TCR beta chain was sequenced within a study of long-term antiretroviral therapy in people with HIV. The CDR3 sequence is 15 residues long. In germline, CDR1 is SGHTA, CDR2 FQGNSA. Trimming at V came to 6 bases and at J to 5 bases, leaving 10 bases not matched to a gene. Investigators performed immunoSEQ version v3.0 at survey level. Clones were read by immunoSEQ multiplex PCR, and TCRdb kept only the in-frame ones, dropping some. The top ten hold roughly 7% of the sample, which has roughly 23,000 clones, about nine tenths seen once. The sample holds a few counts of this clone. The clonotype comes from a woman aged 30 to 39 with HIV. The rearrangement links TRBV7-2 to TRBJ2-7; 10 bases align to TRBD1. The starting material was unsorted PBMCs, obtained 1.8 years before starting antiretroviral therapy. Here the CDR3 reads CASSRHGTGVNEQYV. The CDR3 bases are TGTGCCAGCAGTAGACACGGGACAGGGGTCAACGAGCAGTACGTC.